This is a list of T cell receptor beta chains from one sample in a study of blood T cell repertoires in COVID-19. Here immunoSEQ multiplex PCR was the method, and the copy in TCRdb shows in-frame clones only, minus some. The profile shows about 170,000 clones, approximately 87% of them singletons. Sequencing input: peripheral blood. All receptors derive from a woman between 55 and 75 years old with COVID-19, enrolled during active disease. Both conserved end residues are part of each CDR3. The D gene is left open where the match is weak. Some rows mark clone size as missing; the rest say once, few, many or name a class of expanded clone.

J gene | V gene | D gene | clone size | CDR3 DNA | CDR3 protein
TRBJ2-5 | TRBV29-1 | TRBD1 | once | TGCAGCGTGACAGGGGATATACAAGAGACCCAGTACTTC | CSVTGDIQETQYF
TRBJ2-3 | TRBV10-2 | NA | NA | TGCGCCAGCAGTAGCCGCGGGGGCACAGATACGCAGTATTTT | CASSSRGGTDTQYF
TRBJ1-5 | TRBV4-3 | NA | NA | TGCGCCAGCAGCCAAACCTTACAGAGTAATCAGCCCCAGCATTTT | CASSQTLQSNQPQHF
TRBJ2-3 | TRBV5-1 | TRBD2 | NA | TGCGCCAGCAGCTTGACGGGACTACGAAGCACAGATACGCAGTATTTT | CASSLTGLRSTDTQYF
TRBJ1-6 | TRBV29-1 | TRBD1 | NA | TGCAGCGTGGGACAGGGGGCTGGCTCACCCCTCCACTTT | CSVGQGAGSPLHF
TRBJ1-5 | TRBV6-6 | TRBD1 | NA | TGTGCCAGCAGTAACCGACAGGGTGGAGGGCAGCCCCAGCATTTT | CASSNRQGGGQPQHF
TRBJ1-1 | TRBV5-1 | NA | NA | TGCGCCAGCAGCTTGGAGGGAGCCATGAACACTGAAGCTTTCTTT | CASSLEGAMNTEAFF
TRBJ1-6 | TRBV11-3 | NA | NA | TGTGCCAGCAGCCCCTTCCCGGATTCACCCCTCCACTTT | CASSPFPDSPLHF
TRBJ1-1 | TRBV28 | NA | NA | TGTGCCAGCAGTCACGCCCGGGAGTTGAACACTGAAGCTTTCTTT | CASSHARELNTEAFF
TRBJ2-4 | TRBV9 | NA | NA | TGTGCCAGCAGCGTAGTGCTAGCTTCCCCAGCCAAAAACATTCAGTACTTC | CASSVVLASPAKNIQYF
TRBJ1-1 | TRBV3-1/TRBV3-2 | NA | NA | TGTGCCAGCAGCCATTGGACAGTGAACACTGAAGCTTTCTTT | CASSHWTVNTEAFF
TRBJ1-6 | TRBV3-1/TRBV3-2 | TRBD1 | NA | TGTGCCAGCAGCCAACTTTATACCGGACAGGGGAGGTACTATAATTCACCCCTCCACTTT | CASSQLYTGQGRYYNSPLHF
TRBJ2-1 | TRBV6-5 | TRBD1 | NA | TGTGCCAGCGTGGGACAGGCTAATAATGAGCAGTTCTTC | CASVGQANNEQFF
TRBJ1-5 | TRBV25-1 | NA | NA | TGTGCCAGCTCTATGTCTGGGGACAATCAGCCCCAGCACTTT | CASSMSGDNQPQHF
TRBJ1-5 | TRBV5-8 | NA | NA | TGTGCCAGCAGCTTAACGGCGGTCGACTACAATCAGCCCCAGCATTTT | CASSLTAVDYNQPQHF
TRBJ2-3 | TRBV2 | NA | NA | TGTGCCAGCAGTGTAGGGGTCACAGATACGCAGTATTTT | CASSVGVTDTQYF
TRBJ2-1 | TRBV28 | NA | NA | TGTGCCAGCAGTCTCTTTCCAGGGCTCTCCTACAATGAGCAGTTCTTC | CASSLFPGLSYNEQFF